This T cell receptor beta chain was retrieved from a study of control samples from healthy donors and cancer patients. Method: immunoSEQ multiplex PCR; TCRdb's copy keeps in-frame clones and lacks some. The sample yields about 130,000 clones, 91% seen once. Germline V CDR1 and CDR2: SGHDT, YYEEEE. V trimming: 5 bases; J trimming: 0 bases; junction bases outside the gene matches: 7. This CDR3 comprises 15 residues. This TCR derives from a man between 18 and 35 years old in good health. The rearrangement uses TRBV5-6 and TRBJ1-2, with TRBD1 identical over 7 bases. Material: blood. CDR3 sequence: CASRPIDRANYGYTF. Here the CDR3 DNA reads TGTGCCAGCAGGCCTATAGACAGGGCTAACTATGGCTACACCTTC.